Listed below are T cell receptor beta chains from one sample, sequenced in a study of CD8 T cells in Susac syndrome. Via MiXCR, TCRdb re-called the immunoSEQ multiplex PCR reads, giving one row per CDR3 protein. The sample lists some 95,000 distinct CDR3 sequences, 80% to 95% occurring once. Sequencing used CD8+ T cells from PBMCs. These receptors came from a human donor in good health. CDR3s include the opening cysteine and the closing phenylalanine or tryptophan. A D gene is named only where the DNA matches it firmly. Clone size is stated in some rows and not others, as once, few, many or a class when expanded.

D: .; V: TRBV3-1; J: TRBJ2-7; size: .; DNA: TGTGCCAGCAGCCAAGATCCGCGAGAGGAGTACTTC; CDR3: CASSQDPREEYF
D: .; V: TRBV20-1; J: TRBJ1-6; size: .; DNA: TGCAGTGCTGGAACAGAGACCCTTTATAATTCACCCCTCCACTTT; CDR3: CSAGTETLYNSPLHF
D: .; V: TRBV10-3; J: TRBJ2-7; size: .; DNA: TGTGCCATCAGTGAGTCGACTGGTGAGCAGTACTTC; CDR3: CAISESTGEQYF
D: .; V: TRBV19; J: TRBJ1-5; size: once; DNA: TGTGCCAGTAGCGTGGGTGAGGGGAGCAATCAGCCCCAGCATTTT; CDR3: CASSVGEGSNQPQHF
D: .; V: TRBV6-2/TRBV6-3; J: TRBJ1-1; size: .; DNA: TGTGCCAGCAGTCCTCGACAGATCGGGGCTTTCTTT; CDR3: CASSPRQIGAFF
D: TRBD2; V: TRBV9; J: TRBJ2-1; size: once; DNA: TGTGCCAGCACTCGACAAGCGGGGGGGATCTACAATGAGCAGTTCTTC; CDR3: CASTRQAGGIYNEQFF
D: .; V: TRBV19; J: TRBJ1-5; size: .; DNA: TGTGCCAGTAGCACGACGGTAGATAGCAATCAGCCCCAGCATTTT; CDR3: CASSTTVDSNQPQHF
D: .; V: TRBV25-1; J: TRBJ1-1; size: .; DNA: TGTGCCAGCAGTGAATCCGGGGGACACACTGAAGCTTTCTTT; CDR3: CASSESGGHTEAFF
D: TRBD1; V: TRBV4-1; J: TRBJ2-5; size: once; DNA: TGCGCCAGCAGCCAAGAGGATACAGGGGGGACGGAGACCCAGTACTTC; CDR3: CASSQEDTGGTETQYF
D: .; V: TRBV2; J: TRBJ2-3; size: .; DNA: TGTGCCAGCCCGGGGACGGTCACAGATACGCAGTATTTT; CDR3: CASPGTVTDTQYF
D: .; V: TRBV7-2; J: TRBJ2-7; size: .; DNA: TGTGCCAGCAGCTCCTCGAGGGGGGACGAGCAGTACTTC; CDR3: CASSSSRGDEQYF
D: .; V: TRBV9; J: TRBJ2-6; size: .; DNA: TGTGCCAGCAGCTTGGTAGGGGAACTTTACGGGGCCAACGTCCTGACTTTC; CDR3: CASSLVGELYGANVLTF
D: TRBD1; V: TRBV20-1; J: TRBJ2-7; size: .; DNA: TGCAGTGCTAAATCGACAGGGAGAACCTACGAGCAGTACTTC; CDR3: CSAKSTGRTYEQYF
D: .; V: TRBV4-1; J: TRBJ2-7; size: .; DNA: TGCGCCAGCAGCCAAGACAGGATCATCACCTACGAGCAGTACTTC; CDR3: CASSQDRIITYEQYF
D: TRBD2; V: TRBV6-2/TRBV6-3; J: TRBJ2-1; size: .; DNA: TGTGCCAGCCACTCCGGGGGGTACTATGAGCAGTTCTTC; CDR3: CASHSGGYYEQFF
D: .; V: TRBV2; J: TRBJ2-7; size: .; DNA: TGTGCCAATGGGGACGGACCCTACGAGCAGTACTTC; CDR3: CANGDGPYEQYF
D: .; V: TRBV6-1; J: TRBJ2-5; size: .; DNA: TGTGCCAGCATGCTCCCGGGGGAGACCCAGTACTTC; CDR3: CASMLPGETQYF
D: TRBD1; V: TRBV15; J: TRBJ2-2; size: .; DNA: TGTGCCACCAGCAGAGGACAGGGCTTATCCGGGGAGCTGTTTTTT; CDR3: CATSRGQGLSGELFF